This T cell receptor beta chain was observed in a study of cytomegalovirus exposure and HLA in healthy donors (dated by TCRdb to the late 2010s). Background on the whole study: An earlier analysis of around 600 of the donors reported more than 250 Gb of sequence data and 117 million unique TCR beta sequences from around 200 million T cells. The study was designed to test whether signatures of past pathogen exposure could be identified by cataloging public T cell receptors. About five DR-DQ haplotypes were handled as single units for association and clustering because linkage in the cohort was strong. In an earlier analysis of about 590 of the donors, high-throughput TCR beta sequencing was used to judge whether each TCR beta V gene segment behaved as functional or pseudogenic. Donor age, sex, ethnicity and CMV serostatus were compiled together with the repertoire data. To study patterns of TCR occurrence, a later analysis re-analyzed previously published TCR beta repertoires from around 670 donors and added high-resolution HLA genotyping. The study profiled the T cell repertoires of 666 subjects by immunosequencing and related them to cytomegalovirus serostatus. Of the approximately 370 genotyped donors, more than 75% were placed in the genetic ancestry cluster associated with self-reported Caucasian donors. Genome-wide SNP genotypes for about 65% of the 666 donors were used in a later genetic analysis, which treated that subset as a discovery cohort. Every discovery cohort repertoire had been produced on one sequencing platform. Among about 400 genotyped donors of the cohort, an average of roughly 230,000 unique TCR beta nucleotide sequences was sequenced per donor, of which roughly 18% were non-productive. Typing coverage varied by locus: about 620-630 donors for A, B, C, DRB1 and DQB1; roughly 500 for DQA1; some 610 for DPA1; 400 to 480 for DPB1. An early release covering some 640 HLA-typed donors comprised approximately 290 gigabases of sequencing data and around 80 million unique TCR sequences. Besides the first cohort of hundreds of subjects, a separate validation cohort made up of some 110 different subjects was used. In the later analysis, no new phenotypic data were used to find candidate immune exposures; instead, reliance was placed on TCR beta sequences and their occurrence across donors. HLA typing included class I and class II loci at four-digit resolution. High-throughput TCR immunosequencing, statistical association of individual TCRs with disease status, and machine learning were combined to predict cytomegalovirus infection status. On the study overall, not on this receptor specifically: This cohort had only TCR beta chains sequenced, and the lack of alpha or paired-chain data limited which features could be detected. Because some donors lacked HLA typing at each locus, the association tests relied only on the typed subset. According to a later analysis, parvovirus B19, influenza, CMV and Epstein-Barr virus appeared linked to several top co-occurrence clusters. Three of the identified cytomegalovirus-associated TCR beta chains were confirmed in vitro to be specific for cytomegalovirus antigens. The classifier was reported to diagnose cytomegalovirus status with high specificity and sensitivity in both the original and validation cohorts. An association between a missense DCLRE1C variant and V-gene and J-gene trimming of TCR beta chains was found in a later genetic analysis and replicated in an independent cohort. A later analysis found that TCR association rates varied across HLA loci, with DRB1 alleles showing the most associated TCRs and HLA-C alleles the fewest. Roughly uniform sequencing depth across donors was assumed in presence/absence analyses, although this assumption may not hold. Linkage disequilibrium might explain the correlated functional status among segregating V segments, but an unknown experimental factor could not be ruled out. According to a later analysis, most CMV-associated TCR beta chains appeared to be HLA-restricted, and the HLA associations seemed to be driven largely by CMV exposure. The sequencing pipeline was judged likely to have produced a cluster of highly shared sequence variants as a technical artifact. The study listed 164 TCR beta chains as associated with cytomegalovirus. An earlier analysis of 450 to 750 of the donors showed that most TCR beta V segments appeared in productive rearrangements either about 90% or about 30% of the time, which broadly matched IMGT annotations. A further reported finding was that TCR beta sequences accurately predicted the HLA-A and HLA-B alleles for most subjects in the first cohort. A later analysis associated about 18,000 TCR beta sequences with specific HLA alleles at a false discovery rate of 0.05. Strong co-occurrence of HLA alleles, especially DR and DQ, made assigning TCR associations to individual alleles difficult. Because counts were too low, seventeen rarely observed V segments, including chromosome 9 orphons, were left out of the earlier analysis of a few hundred of the donors. The authors suggested that the approach could potentially be generalized to other disease states and immunological phenotypes. A later analysis found that HLA-associated TCR beta chains were more clonally expanded and had lower generation probabilities than equally common non-associated chains. According to a later genetic analysis, donors in an Asian-associated ancestry cluster had fewer N-insertions in productive TCRs than the roughly 670-donor mean. Most TCR sequences were seen in very few donors, while some public TCRs were found in many individuals. Some IMGT-functional V segments, including TRBV6-2 and TRBV6-3, could not be told apart with the 87-base-pair reads, so those segments were excluded. Immune exposure information for the cohort was limited to CMV serostatus.

A remark on this clone: No cognate antigen has been identified for it. Per-base qualities were not stored, and no clone one base away is much larger.

Measured from the cysteine to the phenylalanine, the CDR3 is 14 residues long. Only the CDR3 part of the read is kept: 42 bases, read in frame from the first base. CDR1 SGDLS and CDR2 YYNGEE are derived from the germline V gene. V drops 3 bases and J drops 13 bases, leaving 20 bases in between. The cohort comprised 550 to 700 healthy bone marrow donors. Cohort members were all nominally healthy when sampled, although unrecorded immune exposures were likely present. The donor was CMV seronegative and was included in the group of hundreds of seronegative cohort members. Every donor gave a peripheral blood sample, and the peripheral blood mononuclear cells from that sample were used for TCR beta sequencing. The Qiagen DNeasy Blood Extraction Kit was used to extract genomic DNA from the blood cell samples. Library preparation employed the immunoSEQ multiplex PCR assay. A mixture of 60 forward primers for TCR Vbeta segments and 13 reverse primers for TCR Jbeta segments was used in the multiplex PCR. Amplification of the CDR3 region of rearranged TCR beta genes was performed with a multiplex PCR assay on genomic DNA. The Illumina HiSeq System was used to sequence the amplified TCR beta libraries as 87-base-pair reads. The source study handled its data this way. A later analysis tallied around 87 million unique TCR beta chains across the approximately 670 repertoires, and approximately 12 million of those chains were shared by two or more donors. A nearest-neighbor algorithm error-corrected the raw reads and collapsed the reads into unique sequences, merging closely related sequences to remove PCR and sequencing errors. Alignment of CDR3 sequences to IMGT reference sequences was used to assign V, D and J gene segments. For a sequence to be retained, a match of at least six nucleotides to both a V gene segment and a J gene segment was required. Rearrangements were called productive when the CDR3 lacked stop codons and stayed in frame with V and J; all others were non-productive. CDR3 was defined according to IMGT convention as the region running from the second conserved V-encoded cysteine to the conserved J-encoded phenylalanine. Sequences without an unambiguous match to a single V gene segment were excluded from the earlier analysis of about 600 of the donors. An earlier analysis of several hundred of the donors called V segments functional above 56.7% productive rearrangements and segregating when the between-donor standard deviation exceeded 5%. A statistical classification framework was built to diagnose cytomegalovirus status from the catalog of TCR beta chain sequences. In a later analysis, V and J genes were assigned by comparing TCR nucleotide sequences against IMGT/GENE-DB human TR gene sequences. A later analysis assigned CDR3 sequences and most-parsimonious VDJ recombination scenarios with the TCRdist pipeline. In a later analysis, each TCR beta chain was defined by its CDR3 amino acid sequence together with its V-gene family, and reads without a unique V-gene family were excluded. To address suspected cross-contamination and a sequencing artifact, a later analysis removed over 500 highly shared, low-generation-probability nucleotide sequences. In a later analysis, a clonal expansion index for each public chain was calculated from normalized within-repertoire ranks of inferred template counts. Generation probabilities in a later analysis came from a VDJ recombination model fitted to out-of-frame rearrangements, and those results were checked against IGoR. A later analysis scored TCR-TCR, TCR-HLA and TCR-CMV co-occurrence with hypergeometric tests, applying a repertoire-size bias correction to TCR pairs. A later analysis estimated false discovery rates by permuting HLA or CMV assignments 20 times. A later analysis grouped co-occurring TCRs with DBSCAN, adding TCRdist sequence similarity when clustering within HLA-allele-positive subsets. For co-occurrence clustering, repertoires with fewer than 30,000 or more than 120,000 public chains were excluded, along with 5 or 6 repertoires with anomalous nucleotide sharing. Here the immuneACCESS table is served through TCRdb, limited to in-frame sequences with V and J called. Missing clones are a known gap in these copies; in checked studies unresolved V genes cover under half, and the rest lacks a known reason. The DNA gave D and trimming, while V, J and clone size come from that table. The sample includes about 110,000 clones, with about two thirds observed a single time. Together, the top ten hold over 2.5% of the sample.

This TCR was sampled from a female donor in good health and CMV-seronegative. Sequencing input: PBMCs. The V and J genes are TRBV9 and TRBJ2-1; the D gene is possibly TRBD1, with 5 bases matching. CDR3 region: CASSDTSGLYAQFF. The nucleotide sequence reads TGTGCCAGCAGCGACACCTCAGGGCTCTATGCTCAGTTCTTC.